Listed below are T cell receptor beta chains from one sample, sequenced in a study of blood T cells in healthy people across ages. Each CDR3 protein is one row after TCRdb ran MiXCR on the 5' RACE reads. The sample lists 1.5 million to 2 million distinct CDR3 sequences, approximately 32% occurring once. The specimen sequenced was blood. Source of these receptors: a woman younger than 45 in good health. Both conserved end residues are part of each CDR3. The order of the fields is clone size, D gene, J gene, V gene, CDR3 DNA, CDR3 protein. The D gene is left open where the match is weak. Rows may omit the clone size; those that give it use once, few, many or a size class.

. TRBD2 TRBJ2-1 TRBV24-1 TGTGCCACCAGTGATACTAGCGGGATTGGCAATGAGCAGTTCTTC CATSDTSGIGNEQFF
few TRBD2 TRBJ2-1 TRBV27 TGTGCCAGCAGTAGACAAGCGGGAGGGCCAAGAAATGAGCAGTTCTTC CASSRQAGGPRNEQFF
. . TRBJ2-1 TRBV5-1 TGCGCCAGCAGCCCGAGAATGGGTTTACCGAATGAGCAGTTCTTC CASSPRMGLPNEQFF
few . TRBJ2-1 TRBV7-6 TGTGCCAGCAGTTCCCGACTAGGAGAGTACAATGAGCAGTTCTTC CASSSRLGEYNEQFF
few TRBD1 TRBJ2-3 TRBV5-1 TGCGCCAGCAGCTTGGCCGAGGACAGGGGAACAGATACGCAGTATTTT CASSLAEDRGTDTQYF
. . TRBJ1-2 TRBV29-1 TGCAGCGTTTACCCAGTGGCCGGCAACACCTTC CSVYPVAGNTF
. . TRBJ2-5 TRBV7-3 TGTGCCAGCAGCGCCGAAAGAGGGGGAACCCAGTACTTC CASSAERGGTQYF
. TRBD1 TRBJ2-1 TRBV12-3/TRBV12-4 TGTGCCAGCAGTGAACGAACCGGACAGGGTAGGTCCTACAATGAGCAGTTCTTC CASSERTGQGRSYNEQFF
. . TRBJ1-5 TRBV27 TGTGCCAGCAGGTTACTCCAGGGTGATCAGCCCCAGCATTTT CASRLLQGDQPQHF
. . TRBJ2-5 TRBV6-4 TGTGCCAGCGTTCCCAGGACTAACCAAGAGACCCAGTACTTC CASVPRTNQETQYF
few TRBD1 TRBJ1-1 TRBV7-9 TGTGCCAGCATGATCGGACAGGGTCAAGCTTTCTTT CASMIGQGQAFF
many . TRBJ2-1 TRBV20-1 TGCAGTGCCCAGGCACAGGGCGGGCAGTTCTTC CSAQAQGGQFF
once . TRBJ2-1 TRBV5-5 TGTGCCAGCAGATTCGAAGGGGGTTCCTACAATGAGCAGTTCTTC CASRFEGGSYNEQFF
. TRBD2 TRBJ2-3 TRBV20-1 TGCAGTGCTCCTAAACGGGGACTAGCGGGAGTGGGCACAGATACGCAGTATTTT CSAPKRGLAGVGTDTQYF
. . TRBJ1-5 TRBV12-3/TRBV12-4 TGTGCCAACAGAGCAGGCCCAAATCAGCCCCAGCATTTT CANRAGPNQPQHF
. . TRBJ2-1 TRBV4-2 TGTGCCAGCAGCCCCGATGCACTCTCCTACAATGAGCAGTTCTTC CASSPDALSYNEQFF
few . TRBJ2-5 TRBV10-3 TGTGCCATCAGGGCAAGTTCGGGGAAGGCTGGAGAGACCCAGTACTTC CAIRASSGKAGETQYF
many TRBD1 TRBJ2-7 TRBV5-5 TGTGCCAGCGGACGACAGGGCTACGAGCAGTACTTC CASGRQGYEQYF
few . TRBJ2-1 TRBV5-1 TGCGCCAGCAGCTTGGTTGGCAGGGGTCCGGGTGAGCAGTTCTTC CASSLVGRGPGEQFF
few TRBD1 TRBJ1-2 TRBV24-1 TGTGCCACCAGTGAAGGGACAGGGGGCGTGGATGGCTACACCTTC CATSEGTGGVDGYTF
. . TRBJ1-1 TRBV10-3 TGTGCCAGTAATGGGCAGGGCAATTCTGAAGCTTTCTTT CASNGQGNSEAFF
few TRBD1 TRBJ2-1 TRBV7-6 TGTGCCAGCAGCCCGACAGGGGGCGCGGGCAATGAGCAGTTCTTC CASSPTGGAGNEQFF
many TRBD1 TRBJ1-2 TRBV29-1 TGCAGCGCGGGACAGGTGGGGAATGGCTACACCTTC CSAGQVGNGYTF
. . TRBJ2-1 TRBV11-3 TGTGCCAGCAGTAGTTTACGGGAGAGCGACAATGAGCAGTTCTTC CASSSLRESDNEQFF
. . TRBJ1-1 TRBV5-1 TGCGCCAGCAGCTTGTTTAGCCCGTTTCAGAGACACGAAGCTTTCTTT CASSLFSPFQRHEAFF
. . TRBJ1-6 TRBV11-2 TGTGCCAGCAGCCTCCACGGGTCCCCCCTCCACTTT CASSLHGSPLHF
. . TRBJ2-3 TRBV15 TGTGCCACCAGCAGAGAGGGGCGGGGACCAGATACGCAGTATTTT CATSREGRGPDTQYF
. . TRBJ2-4 TRBV4-2 TGTGCCAGCAGCCAAGAAAGGATGTGGCACGGGCAGTACTTC CASSQERMWHGQYF
. . TRBJ2-7 TRBV27 TGTGCCAGCAGTTTAAAGGGACAACGCTACGAGCAGTACTTC CASSLKGQRYEQYF
. . TRBJ2-6 TRBV7-9 TGTGCCAGCAGCCTCCCAGGTTTTGGGGCCAACGTCCTGACTTTC CASSLPGFGANVLTF
many TRBD2 TRBJ2-1 TRBV11-2 TGTGCCAGCAGCTTGGGGACTAGCGTTTACAATGAGCAGTTCTTC CASSLGTSVYNEQFF
. TRBD2 TRBJ2-1 TRBV3-1 TGTGCCAGCAGCCCGATGGGACTAGCGGGGCGATACAATGAGCAGTTCTTC CASSPMGLAGRYNEQFF
few TRBD2 TRBJ2-5 TRBV20-1 TGCAGTGCTCAGCCCTGGGGTACTAGCGGGAGGGGAGAGACCCAGTACTTC CSAQPWGTSGRGETQYF
. TRBD1 TRBJ1-5 TRBV20-1 TGCAGTGCTAGAGCCTACGGGACAGGGCCAAATAGCAATCAGCCCCAGCATTTT CSARAYGTGPNSNQPQHF
few TRBD2 TRBJ2-1 TRBV7-3 TGTGCCAGCAGTACCGGAGCTAGCGGCAATGAGCAGTTCTTC CASSTGASGNEQFF
. TRBD2 TRBJ2-7 TRBV4-2 TGTGCCAGCAGCCAAGATGCGCTAGCGGGAGCCTCCTACGAGCAGTACTTC CASSQDALAGASYEQYF
. . TRBJ2-7 TRBV29-1 TGCAGCCCTTACGTCGGGGCAGGCAGGAGTTTCTACGAGCAGTACTTC CSPYVGAGRSFYEQYF
few . TRBJ1-5 TRBV27 TGTGCCAGCAGCATTGGACACCCAAGCAATCAGCCCCAGCATTTT CASSIGHPSNQPQHF
. . TRBJ2-7 TRBV5-5 TGTGCCAGCAGCTTGTCGACATATGGGACGCGTTCAATGGAGCAGTACTTC CASSLSTYGTRSMEQYF
. . TRBJ1-2 TRBV12-3/TRBV12-4 TGTGCCAGCAGTGCAACAGGGAGGGATCGCGGCTACACCTTC CASSATGRDRGYTF
few . TRBJ2-7 TRBV18 TGTGCCAGCTCTCCGACCGGGACCCTTGACGAGCAGTACTTC CASSPTGTLDEQYF
. . TRBJ1-2 TRBV6-1 TGTGCCAGCAGTGAAGTCGTCGGAAGGAGCTATGGCTACACCTTC CASSEVVGRSYGYTF
few . TRBJ2-6 TRBV15 TGTGCCACCAGCAGCCCAGGGGTATTTAACTCTGGGGCCAACGTCCTGACTTTC CATSSPGVFNSGANVLTF
. TRBD2 TRBJ2-7 TRBV20-1 TGCAGTGCTAGTGACTGGCGGGGGGCCGGGTACGAGCAGTACTTC CSASDWRGAGYEQYF
. . TRBJ2-1 TRBV9 TGTGCCAGCAGCGTGCACCGGTCCAATGAGCAGTTCTTC CASSVHRSNEQFF
. . TRBJ1-2 TRBV2 TGTGCCAGCATTCTTGACAGGAGCGCGTATGGCTACACCTTC CASILDRSAYGYTF
. . TRBJ1-2 TRBV6-5 TGTGTCAGCACACGGTCTGGGGGCGGCTATGGCTACACCTTC CVSTRSGGGYGYTF
. TRBD1 TRBJ2-1 TRBV5-1 TGCGCCAGCACCCGGGACAGGGGTTCCTACAATGAGCAGTTCTTC CASTRDRGSYNEQFF
. TRBD1 TRBJ2-1 TRBV27 TGTGCCAGCAGGCTGACAGGGCTCAATGAGCAGTTCTTC CASRLTGLNEQFF
. TRBD1 TRBJ1-1 TRBV20-1 TGCAGTGCCGATCCCGGGACAGGGGGATATGAAGCTTTCTTT CSADPGTGGYEAFF
once . TRBJ1-2 TRBV13 TGTGCCAGCAGCAGAACGGGACGCTCCAACTATGGCTACACCTTC CASSRTGRSNYGYTF
. . TRBJ2-7 TRBV20-1 TGCAGTGCACCGACCCAGCCATCGGGGACCGAGCAGTACTTC CSAPTQPSGTEQYF
. TRBD2 TRBJ2-1 TRBV18 TGTGCCAGCTCACCGACTAGCGATAGTGAGCAGTTCTTC CASSPTSDSEQFF
. . TRBJ2-1 TRBV2 TGTGCCAGCACCCTCGGTTATGAGCAGTTCTTC CASTLGYEQFF
. . TRBJ1-2 TRBV6-5 TGTGCCAGCAGTTACTCACGCGGGGTCGGCTCGAGAGGCTACACCTTC CASSYSRGVGSRGYTF
once . TRBJ1-5 TRBV20-1 TGCAGTGCTGGATACGGGCCTCTCAATCAGCCCCAGCATTTT CSAGYGPLNQPQHF
. . TRBJ1-1 TRBV6-2/TRBV6-3 TGTGCCAGCAGTAGACAGTTCACTGAAGCTTTCTTT CASSRQFTEAFF
. TRBD2 TRBJ2-5 TRBV5-4 TGTGCCAGCAGCTCACTTAGCGGGGGGGCTTGGGAGACCCAGTACTTC CASSSLSGGAWETQYF
. . TRBJ2-5 TRBV24-1 TGTGCCACCAGTGATTTCGGCGACCACCAAGAGACCCAGTACTTC CATSDFGDHQETQYF
. TRBD2 TRBJ2-1 TRBV20-1 TGCAGTGTCGTCTCCCGGACTAGCGGAAGTAATGAGCAGTTCTTC CSVVSRTSGSNEQFF